This is a list of T cell receptor beta chains from one sample in a study of blood T cell repertoires in COVID-19. Clones were read by immunoSEQ multiplex PCR, and TCRdb kept only the in-frame ones, dropping some. The data contain fewer than 300,000 clones, approximately 87% of them singletons. Sequenced: peripheral blood. All receptors come from a woman in her 30s with COVID-19, enrolled during active disease. Both conserved end residues are part of each CDR3. D genes are given only for firm matches. Some rows have no size entry. The others give once, few or many, or a class for an expanded clone.

DNA: TGCGCCAGCAGCTTGGGACTGCCCCTCCCAGATACGCAGTATTTT; CDR3: CASSLGLPLPDTQYF; J: TRBJ2-3; V: TRBV5-1; D: NA; size: NA
DNA: TGCGCCAGCAGCTTTTGGAGCGGGGGGACCACAGATACGCAGTATTTT; CDR3: CASSFWSGGTTDTQYF; J: TRBJ2-3; V: TRBV5-1; D: TRBD2; size: NA
DNA: TGTGCCAGTAGTAGCCGGGACATTACAGCGAACACTGAAGCTTTCTTT; CDR3: CASSSRDITANTEAFF; J: TRBJ1-1; V: TRBV19; D: NA; size: NA
DNA: TGTGCCAGCAGTGAAGTATTGAGGGCTGAAGCTTTCTTT; CDR3: CASSEVLRAEAFF; J: TRBJ1-1; V: TRBV6-1; D: NA; size: NA
DNA: TGTGCCAGCAGTTTATTGGCTAGCGGGGGACCTAGCACAGATACGCAGTATTTT; CDR3: CASSLLASGGPSTDTQYF; J: TRBJ2-3; V: TRBV27; D: TRBD2; size: NA
DNA: TGTGCCACCAGTAGTGGGCAGGGCACCGGGGAGCTGTTTTTT; CDR3: CATSSGQGTGELFF; J: TRBJ2-2; V: TRBV24-1; D: NA; size: NA
DNA: TGTGCCAGCAGTGTGACTAGCGGACAAGAGACCCAGTACTTC; CDR3: CASSVTSGQETQYF; J: TRBJ2-5; V: TRBV25-1; D: TRBD2; size: NA
DNA: TGTGCCAGCAGCCAAGAGACTAGCGGGGCGGGAGATACGCAGTATTTT; CDR3: CASSQETSGAGDTQYF; J: TRBJ2-3; V: TRBV3-1/TRBV3-2; D: TRBD2; size: many
DNA: TGTGCCAGCAGTTTAATCGGGAATGAGCAGTTCTTC; CDR3: CASSLIGNEQFF; J: TRBJ2-1; V: TRBV27; D: NA; size: NA
DNA: TGCGCCAGCAGCCCGGGACAGGGGCTCGCCGGGGAGCTGTTTTTT; CDR3: CASSPGQGLAGELFF; J: TRBJ2-2; V: TRBV4-1; D: TRBD1; size: NA
DNA: TGTGCCAGCAGGGCCTACAGGGTCTATGGCTACACCTTC; CDR3: CASRAYRVYGYTF; J: TRBJ1-2; V: TRBV28; D: NA; size: once
DNA: TGTGCCATCAGTGAGTCCCCCCGGGGGTTTGGCTACACCTTC; CDR3: CAISESPRGFGYTF; J: TRBJ1-2; V: TRBV10-3; D: NA; size: NA
DNA: TGTGCCAGCAGCGCAGCTCCTTCGGAGGGCCCGATCAACGAGCAGTACTTC; CDR3: CASSAAPSEGPINEQYF; J: TRBJ2-7; V: TRBV9; D: NA; size: NA
DNA: TGTGCCAGCTCCCCAAAACAGGGAGTAGGCAATGAAAAACTGTTTTTT; CDR3: CASSPKQGVGNEKLFF; J: TRBJ1-4; V: TRBV18; D: NA; size: NA
DNA: TGCGCCAGCAGCCAAGTAGCGGGTAGCACAGATACGCAGTATTTT; CDR3: CASSQVAGSTDTQYF; J: TRBJ2-3; V: TRBV4-1; D: TRBD2; size: NA
DNA: TGTGCCAGCAGTACCCAGCGGTCATCTTTCTACAATGAGCAGTTCTTC; CDR3: CASSTQRSSFYNEQFF; J: TRBJ2-1; V: TRBV2; D: NA; size: once
DNA: TGTGCCAGTAGTATTTGGGGCCTAGCGGGCGAGCAGTACTTC; CDR3: CASSIWGLAGEQYF; J: TRBJ2-7; V: TRBV19; D: TRBD2; size: few
DNA: TGTGCCAGCAGCTTCCACAGGGGAGCAGATACGCAGTATTTT; CDR3: CASSFHRGADTQYF; J: TRBJ2-3; V: TRBV11-3; D: TRBD1; size: few
DNA: TGTGCCAGCAGTCCTCCTTGGCAAAAAGAGACCCAGTACTTC; CDR3: CASSPPWQKETQYF; J: TRBJ2-5; V: TRBV6-5; D: NA; size: NA
DNA: TGTGCCAGCAGCCCCCCGACAGTCTCCTACGAGCAGTACTTC; CDR3: CASSPPTVSYEQYF; J: TRBJ2-7; V: TRBV13; D: NA; size: NA
DNA: TGTGCCAGCTCACCCCTAGCGGGGGGGCCATTCCACGAGCAGTACTTC; CDR3: CASSPLAGGPFHEQYF; J: TRBJ2-7; V: TRBV18; D: TRBD2; size: NA
DNA: TGTGCCAGCAGTGAGGGCCGAGTTCGCGAGCAGTACTTC; CDR3: CASSEGRVREQYF; J: TRBJ2-7; V: TRBV6-1; D: NA; size: NA
DNA: TGCGCCAGCAGCCAAACAGGGTCCTACGAGCAGTACTTC; CDR3: CASSQTGSYEQYF; J: TRBJ2-7; V: TRBV4-1; D: NA; size: NA
DNA: TGTGCCAGCAGGGCAAGACAGGCTGTTGGCTACACCTTC; CDR3: CASRARQAVGYTF; J: TRBJ1-2; V: TRBV27; D: NA; size: NA
DNA: TGCGCCAGCAGGTTGGCAGGGGCCGCCAAAAACATTCAGTACTTC; CDR3: CASRLAGAAKNIQYF; J: TRBJ2-4; V: TRBV5-1; D: NA; size: NA
DNA: TGTGCCAGCATCGCCCAGGGTGTGGGCAATCAGCCCCAGCATTTT; CDR3: CASIAQGVGNQPQHF; J: TRBJ1-5; V: TRBV6-6; D: NA; size: NA
DNA: TGTGCCACCAGCAGAGGGCCGAACATGAACACTGAAGCTTTCTTT; CDR3: CATSRGPNMNTEAFF; J: TRBJ1-1; V: TRBV15; D: NA; size: NA
DNA: TGCGCCAGCAGCTTGCCAGGCCCCCACGAGCAGTACTTC; CDR3: CASSLPGPHEQYF; J: TRBJ2-7; V: TRBV5-1; D: NA; size: NA
DNA: TGCGCCAGCAGCTTGGGCGGGGGAATCCAAGAGACCCAGTACTTC; CDR3: CASSLGGGIQETQYF; J: TRBJ2-5; V: TRBV5-1; D: TRBD2; size: NA
DNA: TGTGCCAGCACCCCGGGAGGTTCTTTCTTT; CDR3: CASTPGGSFF; J: TRBJ1-1; V: TRBV12-3/TRBV12-4; D: NA; size: NA
DNA: TGTGCCAGCAGACACCGACAGGGAGAAGCTTTCTTT; CDR3: CASRHRQGEAFF; J: TRBJ1-1; V: TRBV5-6; D: TRBD1; size: NA
DNA: TGTGCCAGCAGCTTAGGCACAGGGATCTCGAGGAACGAGCAGTACTTC; CDR3: CASSLGTGISRNEQYF; J: TRBJ2-7; V: TRBV7-9; D: NA; size: NA
DNA: TGTGCCAGCAGCAAACCCCCCGACAGATGGGCCAAAAACATTCAGTACTTC; CDR3: CASSKPPDRWAKNIQYF; J: TRBJ2-4; V: TRBV21-1; D: NA; size: NA
DNA: TGTGCCAGCAGCTTAGCTAGCGGGGGAGGGGATACGCAGTATTTT; CDR3: CASSLASGGGDTQYF; J: TRBJ2-3; V: TRBV7-6; D: TRBD2; size: NA
DNA: TGTGCCAGCTCACCCGGACAGGGAAACTTGAACACTGAAGCTTTCTTT; CDR3: CASSPGQGNLNTEAFF; J: TRBJ1-1; V: TRBV18; D: TRBD1; size: NA
DNA: TGTGCCAGCAGCTTGACAGGGGGGAGAAACACCATATATTTT; CDR3: CASSLTGGRNTIYF; J: TRBJ1-3; V: TRBV9; D: TRBD1; size: NA
DNA: TGCGCCAGCAGCTGGGGGACAGGGGAGGCCTACAATGAGCAGTTCTTC; CDR3: CASSWGTGEAYNEQFF; J: TRBJ2-1; V: TRBV5-1; D: TRBD1; size: NA
DNA: TGTGCCTGGAGCTTCCCGGGACAGTTCTACGAGCAGTACTTC; CDR3: CAWSFPGQFYEQYF; J: TRBJ2-7; V: TRBV30; D: TRBD1; size: NA
DNA: TGTGCCAGCAGCTTAGTGGCGCAGAGGACCGGGGAGCTGTTTTTT; CDR3: CASSLVAQRTGELFF; J: TRBJ2-2; V: TRBV7-9; D: NA; size: NA